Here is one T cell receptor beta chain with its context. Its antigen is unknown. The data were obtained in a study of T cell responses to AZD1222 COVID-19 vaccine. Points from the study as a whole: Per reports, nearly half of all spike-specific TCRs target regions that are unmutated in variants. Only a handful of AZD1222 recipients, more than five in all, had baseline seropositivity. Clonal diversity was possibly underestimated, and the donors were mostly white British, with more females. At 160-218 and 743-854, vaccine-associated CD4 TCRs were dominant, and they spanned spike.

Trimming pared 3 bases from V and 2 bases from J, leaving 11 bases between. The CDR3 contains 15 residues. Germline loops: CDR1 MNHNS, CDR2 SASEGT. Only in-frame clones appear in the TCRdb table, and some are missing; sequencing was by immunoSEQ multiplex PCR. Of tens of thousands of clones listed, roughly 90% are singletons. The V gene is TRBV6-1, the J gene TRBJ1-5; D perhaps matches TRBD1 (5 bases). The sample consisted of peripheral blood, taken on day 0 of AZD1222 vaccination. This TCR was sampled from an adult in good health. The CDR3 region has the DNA TGTGCCAGCAGTGAGGTTTCGGGGGGCAATCAGCCCCAGCATTTT. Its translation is CASSEVSGGNQPQHF.